This T cell receptor (beta chain) was sequenced in a study of blood T cell repertoires in COVID-19. In the study overall: Nucleic acid was either cDNA or gDNA, and it came from T cells, B-cell-depleted T cells, or PBMCs.

TCRdb's copy holds only in-frame clones and misses some; the assay was immunoSEQ multiplex PCR. This sample has under 200,000 clones, with roughly 93% found just once. The germline V gene has CDR1 ENHRY and CDR2 SYGVKD. V was clipped by 2 bases and J by 3 bases, with 7 bases between them. The CDR3 sequence is 13 residues long. The sample was peripheral blood. The sequence came from a young man with COVID-19, enrolled during active disease. V and J are TRBV10-3 and TRBJ1-2; D unclear. The CDR3 loop is CAISEGSYYGYTF. CDR3 sequence (DNA): TGTGCCATCAGTGAGGGCTCTTACTATGGCTACACCTTC.